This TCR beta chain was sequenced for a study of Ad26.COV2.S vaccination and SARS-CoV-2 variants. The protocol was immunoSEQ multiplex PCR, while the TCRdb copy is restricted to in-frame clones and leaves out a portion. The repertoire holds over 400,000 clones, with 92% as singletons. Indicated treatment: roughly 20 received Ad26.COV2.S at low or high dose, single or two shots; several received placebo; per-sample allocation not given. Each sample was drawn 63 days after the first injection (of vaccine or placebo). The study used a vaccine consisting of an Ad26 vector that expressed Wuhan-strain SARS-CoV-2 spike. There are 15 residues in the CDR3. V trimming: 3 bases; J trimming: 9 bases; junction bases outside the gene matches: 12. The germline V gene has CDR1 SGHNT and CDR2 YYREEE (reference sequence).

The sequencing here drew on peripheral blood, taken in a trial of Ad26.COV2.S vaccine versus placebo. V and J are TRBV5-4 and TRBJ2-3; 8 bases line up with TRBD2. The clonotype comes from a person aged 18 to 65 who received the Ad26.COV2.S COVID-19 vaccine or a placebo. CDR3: CASSSRNRGGHTQYF. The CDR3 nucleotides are TGTGCCAGCAGCTCGCGTAACCGGGGGGGCCACACGCAGTATTTT.